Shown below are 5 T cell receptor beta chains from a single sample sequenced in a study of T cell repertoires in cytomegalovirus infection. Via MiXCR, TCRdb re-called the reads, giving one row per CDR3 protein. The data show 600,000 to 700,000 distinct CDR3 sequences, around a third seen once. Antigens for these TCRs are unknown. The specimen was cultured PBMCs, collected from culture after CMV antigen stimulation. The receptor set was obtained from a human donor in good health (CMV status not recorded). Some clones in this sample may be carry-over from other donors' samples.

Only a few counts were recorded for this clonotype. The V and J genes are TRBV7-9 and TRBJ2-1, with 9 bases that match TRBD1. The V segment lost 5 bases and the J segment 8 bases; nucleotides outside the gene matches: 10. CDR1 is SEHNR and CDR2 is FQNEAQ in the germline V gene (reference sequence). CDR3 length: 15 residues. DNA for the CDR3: TGTGCCAGCAGCCACCTAGAACAGGGGGCCTATGAGCAGTTCTTC. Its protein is CASSHLEQGAYEQFF.

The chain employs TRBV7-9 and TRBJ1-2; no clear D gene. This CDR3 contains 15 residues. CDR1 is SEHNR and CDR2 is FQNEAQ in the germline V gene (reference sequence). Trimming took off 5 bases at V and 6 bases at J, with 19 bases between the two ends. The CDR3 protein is CASSQRGIGRDGYTF. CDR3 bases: TGTGCCAGCAGCCAGAGAGGAATAGGGAGAGATGGCTACACCTTC.

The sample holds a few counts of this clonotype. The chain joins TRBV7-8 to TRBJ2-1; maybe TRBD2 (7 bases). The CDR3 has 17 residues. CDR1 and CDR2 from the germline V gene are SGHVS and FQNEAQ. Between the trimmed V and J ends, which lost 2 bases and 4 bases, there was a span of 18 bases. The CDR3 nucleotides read TGTGCCAGCAGCTTAAGAGGGGGGGCTAGCGGATACAATGAGCAGTTCTTC. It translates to CASSLRGGASGYNEQFF.

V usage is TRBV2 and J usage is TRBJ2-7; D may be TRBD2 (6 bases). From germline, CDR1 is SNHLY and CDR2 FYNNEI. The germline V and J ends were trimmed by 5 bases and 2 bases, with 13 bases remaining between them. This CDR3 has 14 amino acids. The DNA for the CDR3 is TGTGCCAGCAGTTTAACGGGACTCCCCTACGAGCAGTACTTC. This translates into CASSLTGLPYEQYF.

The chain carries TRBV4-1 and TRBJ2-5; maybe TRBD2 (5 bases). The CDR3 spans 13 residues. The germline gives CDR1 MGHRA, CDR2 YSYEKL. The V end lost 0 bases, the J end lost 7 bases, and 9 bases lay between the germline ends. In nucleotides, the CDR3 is TGCGCCAGCAGCCAAGAGGCGGGTAGGACCCAGTACTTC. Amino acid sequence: CASSQEAGRTQYF.